This entry lists 12 T cell receptor beta chains sequenced from one sample in a study of blood T cell repertoires in COVID-19. Libraries were prepared by immunoSEQ multiplex PCR; TCRdb keeps only in-frame clonotypes and omits some of them. The sample records just over 95,000 clones, about 80% being singletons. Sequenced material: peripheral blood. Every receptor here comes from a man aged 55 to 70 with acute or convalescent COVID-19.

The CDR3, as DNA: TGTGCCAGCTCACCGATAAGGACAGGGGGCCTCTTGAACACTGAAGCTTTCTTT. This translates into CASSPIRTGGLLNTEAFF. J is TRBJ1-1 and V is TRBV18, with 11 bases lining up with TRBD1. V trimming: 3 bases; J trimming: 0 bases; junction bases outside the gene matches: 9. The CDR3 consists of 18 residues. In germline, CDR1 is KGHSH, CDR2 LQKENI.

The V gene is TRBV24-1, the J gene TRBJ2-3; TRBD2 agrees at 9 bases. The CDR3 is 16 amino acids. The trim removed 3 bases at V and 2 bases at J, leaving 5 bases unmatched. Germline loops: CDR1 KGHDR, CDR2 SFDVKD. CDR3 residues: CATSDLAGLVTDTQYF. CDR3 DNA: TGTGCCACCAGTGATCTAGCGGGATTAGTCACAGATACGCAGTATTTT.

This clone was seen only once. The CDR3 protein is CASSPPQGNTGELFF. The CDR3 nucleotides are TGTGCCAGCTCACCACCTCAGGGGAACACCGGGGAGCTGTTTTTT. The chain carries TRBV18 and TRBJ2-2, with a weak D call TRBD1 (5 bases). Germline-derived CDR1 and CDR2 are KGHSH and LQKENI. The CDR3 contains 15 residues. Trimming removed 0 bases from V and 1 base from J, with 6 bases in between.

This clone has only a few counts. V gene TRBV27 combines with J gene TRBJ1-2; no definite D call. This CDR3 is 13 amino acids long. V was clipped by 5 bases and J by 4 bases, with 11 bases between them. The germline V gene encodes CDR1 MNHEY and CDR2 SMNVEV (reference sequence). The CDR3 loop is CASSPGLLYGYTF. DNA for the CDR3: TGTGCCAGCAGTCCCGGTCTCCTCTATGGCTACACCTTC.

V is TRBV4-3 and J is TRBJ1-5; D perhaps matches TRBD1 (5 bases). The germline V gene has CDR1 LGHNA and CDR2 YSLEER. Between the trimmed V and J ends, which lost 2 bases and 5 bases, there was a span of 16 bases. CDR3 size: 16 residues. The CDR3 loop is CASSQRVWTIDQPQHF. DNA of the CDR3: TGCGCCAGCAGCCAACGTGTTTGGACAATAGATCAGCCCCAGCATTTT.

The chain carries TRBV6-5 and TRBJ1-1, with D uncertain. CDR3 length equals 14 residues. CDR1 is MNHEY and CDR2 is SVGAGI in the germline V gene. Between the trimmed V and J ends, which lost 7 bases and 0 bases, there was a span of 12 bases. The CDR3 nucleotides read TGTGCCAGCAAGATCGGAGGACTGAACACTGAAGCTTTCTTT. Protein product: CASKIGGLNTEAFF.

This clone was detected once. The V gene is TRBV25-1, the J gene TRBJ1-1; TRBD1 matches at 8 bases. The V gene end was trimmed by 5 bases and the J gene end by 6 bases; junction bases not matched to a gene: 11. CDR3 length equals 15 residues. Germline CDR1 is MGHDK and CDR2 is SYGVNS. CDR3 sequence reads: CASSQAGQGRSEAFF. The CDR3 DNA is TGTGCCAGCAGTCAAGCCGGACAGGGAAGGTCTGAAGCTTTCTTT.

This clone was seen only once. CDR3 amino acids: CASRPILAGLTADTQYF. Here the CDR3 DNA reads TGTGCCAGCAGGCCCATACTCGCCGGACTAACAGCAGATACGCAGTATTTT. The chain combines TRBV27 with TRBJ2-3, with TRBD2 as a possible D gene (6 bases). The germline gives CDR1 MNHEY, CDR2 SMNVEV (reference sequence). This CDR3 is 17 amino acids long. V shed 6 bases and J shed 4 bases, with 23 bases lying between them.

The sample holds one count of this clone. V and J are TRBV19 and TRBJ1-2; TRBD1 agrees at 7 bases. CDR3 size: 13 residues. J lost 6 bases, V lost 4 bases, and 5 bases had no gene match. Looked up from germline, CDR1 is LNHDA and CDR2 is SQIVND (reference sequence). DNA of the CDR3: TGTGCCAGTAGTACAAGGACAGGAGATGGCTACACCTTC. Protein sequence: CASSTRTGDGYTF.

This clone occurred a few times. V and J are TRBV2 and TRBJ2-2, with unresolved D. The CDR3 has 13 amino acids. CDR1 is SNHLY, CDR2 FYNNEI, per germline. Trimming stripped 2 bases from V and 3 bases from J, with 4 bases between. CDR3 loop: CASSEQDTGELFF. The CDR3 nucleotides are TGTGCCAGCAGTGAACAGGACACCGGGGAGCTGTTTTTT.

The rearrangement joins TRBV9 to TRBJ1-2, with a possible D match to TRBD1 (6 bases). Germline-derived CDR1 and CDR2 are SGDLS and YYNGEE. V lost 2 bases, J lost 4 bases, and 15 bases lay in between. The length of the CDR3 is 15 residues. CDR3 DNA: TGTGCCAGCAGCGTCTACCAGGGGTCTCCCTATGGCTACACCTTC. Translation gives CASSVYQGSPYGYTF.

This clone appeared a single time. The chain recombines TRBV19 with TRBJ1-1, with D maybe TRBD1 (6 bases). V was cut by 8 bases and J by 6 bases, with 16 bases left in between. The CDR3 extends over 13 amino acids. The germline CDR1 and CDR2 sequences are LNHDA and SQIVND (reference sequence). CDR3 sequence reads: CASCLAYRAEAFF. CDR3 bases: TGTGCCAGTTGCTTAGCGTACAGGGCTGAAGCTTTCTTT. Drawing the rest from reference TRBV19 and TRBJ1-1, the complete variable domain is DGGITQSPKYLFRKEGQNVTLSCEQNLNHDAMYWYRQDPGQGLRLIYYSQIVNDFQKGDIAEGYSVSREKKESFPLTVTSAQKNPTAFYLCASCLAYRAEAFFGQGTRLTVV.